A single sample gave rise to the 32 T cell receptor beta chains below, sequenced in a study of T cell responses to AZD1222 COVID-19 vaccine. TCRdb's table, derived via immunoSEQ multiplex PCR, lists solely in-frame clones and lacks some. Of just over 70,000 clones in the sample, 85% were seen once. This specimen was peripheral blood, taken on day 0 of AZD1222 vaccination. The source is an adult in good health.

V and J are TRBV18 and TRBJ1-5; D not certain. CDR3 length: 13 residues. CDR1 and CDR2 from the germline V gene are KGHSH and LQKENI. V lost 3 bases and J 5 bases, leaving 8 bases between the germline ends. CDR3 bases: TGTGCCAGCTCACCCGCTTTGTATCAGCCCCAGCATTTT. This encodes CASSPALYQPQHF.

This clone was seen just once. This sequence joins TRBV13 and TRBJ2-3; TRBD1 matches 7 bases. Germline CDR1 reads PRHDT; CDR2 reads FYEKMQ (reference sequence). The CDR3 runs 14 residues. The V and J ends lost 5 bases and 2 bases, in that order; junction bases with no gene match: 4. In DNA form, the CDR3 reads TGTGCCAGCAGCCCTGGGACAGCCACAGATACGCAGTATTTT. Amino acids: CASSPGTATDTQYF.

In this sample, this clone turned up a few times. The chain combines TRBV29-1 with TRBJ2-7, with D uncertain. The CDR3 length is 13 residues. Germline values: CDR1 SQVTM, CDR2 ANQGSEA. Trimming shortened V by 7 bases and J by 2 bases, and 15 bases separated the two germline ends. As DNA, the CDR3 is TGCAGCGCCCGGCCCCCCGGAACCTACGAGCAGTACTTC. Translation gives CSARPPGTYEQYF.

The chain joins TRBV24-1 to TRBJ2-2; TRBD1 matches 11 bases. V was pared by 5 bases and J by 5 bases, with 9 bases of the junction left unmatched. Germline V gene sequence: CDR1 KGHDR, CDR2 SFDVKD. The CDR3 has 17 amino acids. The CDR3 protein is CATSGPPGTGGTGELFF. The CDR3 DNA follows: TGTGCCACCAGTGGCCCGCCGGGGACAGGGGGAACCGGGGAGCTGTTTTTT.

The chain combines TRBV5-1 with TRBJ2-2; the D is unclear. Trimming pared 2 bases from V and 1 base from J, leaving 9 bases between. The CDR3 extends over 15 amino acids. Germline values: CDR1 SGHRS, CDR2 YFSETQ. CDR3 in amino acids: CASSLRAVNTGELFF. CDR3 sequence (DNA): TGCGCCAGCAGCTTAAGGGCAGTGAACACCGGGGAGCTGTTTTTT.

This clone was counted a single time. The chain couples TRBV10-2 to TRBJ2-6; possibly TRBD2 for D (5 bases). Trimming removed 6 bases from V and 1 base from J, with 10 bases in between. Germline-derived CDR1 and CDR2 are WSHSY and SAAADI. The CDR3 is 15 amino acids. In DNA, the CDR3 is TGCGCCAGCAGAACGGGGAAGTCTGGGGCCAACGTCCTGACTTTC. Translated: CASRTGKSGANVLTF.

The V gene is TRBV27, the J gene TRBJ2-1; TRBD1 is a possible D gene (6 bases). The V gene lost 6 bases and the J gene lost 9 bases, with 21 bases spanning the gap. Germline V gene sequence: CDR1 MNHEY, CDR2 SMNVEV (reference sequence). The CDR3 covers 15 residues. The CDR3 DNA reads TGTGCCAGCAGAAAAGAGGTGGGGGCCCCGACTGAGCAGTTCTTC. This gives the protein CASRKEVGAPTEQFF.

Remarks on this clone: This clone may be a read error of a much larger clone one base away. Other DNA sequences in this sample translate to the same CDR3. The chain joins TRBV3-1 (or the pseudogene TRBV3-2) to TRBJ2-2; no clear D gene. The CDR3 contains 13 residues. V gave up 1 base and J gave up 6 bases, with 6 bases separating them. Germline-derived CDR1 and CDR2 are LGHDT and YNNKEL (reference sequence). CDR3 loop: CASSQGSAGELFF. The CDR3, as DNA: TGTGCCAGCAGCCAAGGTTCGGCCGGGGAGCTGTTTTTT.

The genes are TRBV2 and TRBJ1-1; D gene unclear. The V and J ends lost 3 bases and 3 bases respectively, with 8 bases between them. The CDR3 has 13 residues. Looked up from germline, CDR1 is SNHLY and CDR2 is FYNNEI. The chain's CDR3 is CASSDQSYTEAFF. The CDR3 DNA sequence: TGTGCCAGCAGTGATCAAAGCTACACTGAAGCTTTCTTT.

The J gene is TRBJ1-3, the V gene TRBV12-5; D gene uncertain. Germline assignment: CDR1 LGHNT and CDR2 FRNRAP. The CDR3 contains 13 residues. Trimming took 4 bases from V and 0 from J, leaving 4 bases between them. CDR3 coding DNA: TGTGCTAGTGGTTCCCACTCTGGAAACACCATATATTTT. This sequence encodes CASGSHSGNTIYF. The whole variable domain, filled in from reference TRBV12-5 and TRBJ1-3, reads DARVTQTPRHKVTEMGQEVTMRCQPILGHNTVFWYRQTMMQGLELLAYFRNRAPLDDSGMPKDRFSAEMPDATLATLKIQPSEPRDSAVYFCASGSHSGNTIYFGEGSWLTVV.

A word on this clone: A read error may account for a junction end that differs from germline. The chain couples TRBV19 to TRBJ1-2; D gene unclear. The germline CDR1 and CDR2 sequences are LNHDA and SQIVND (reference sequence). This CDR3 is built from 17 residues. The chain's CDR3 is CASSLNTRRPFNYGYIF. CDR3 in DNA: TGTGCCAGTAGCCTGAATACAAGACGGCCCTTTAACTATGGCTACATCTTC.

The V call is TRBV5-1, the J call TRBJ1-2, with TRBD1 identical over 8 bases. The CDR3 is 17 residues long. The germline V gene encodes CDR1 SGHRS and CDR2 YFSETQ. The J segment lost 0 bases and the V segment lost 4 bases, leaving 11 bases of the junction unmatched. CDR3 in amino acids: CASSLGGQALANYGYTF. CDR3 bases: TGCGCCAGCAGCCTGGGGGGACAGGCGTTAGCTAACTATGGCTACACCTTC.

The CDR3 loop reads CASSMSWTGNTEAFF. CDR3 sequence (DNA): TGTGCCAGCAGCATGTCTTGGACGGGGAACACTGAAGCTTTCTTT. This rearrangement joins TRBV27 to TRBJ1-1; D remains unclear. The CDR3 loop spans 15 amino acids. In germline, CDR1 is MNHEY, CDR2 SMNVEV (reference sequence). Trimming cost V 6 bases and J 1 base, with 15 bases left between them.

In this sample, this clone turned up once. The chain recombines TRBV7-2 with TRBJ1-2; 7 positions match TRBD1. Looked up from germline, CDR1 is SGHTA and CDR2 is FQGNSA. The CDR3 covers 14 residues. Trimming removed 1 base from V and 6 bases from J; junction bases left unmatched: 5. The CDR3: CASSLEATGDGYTF. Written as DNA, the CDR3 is TGTGCCAGCAGCTTAGAGGCTACAGGGGATGGCTACACCTTC.

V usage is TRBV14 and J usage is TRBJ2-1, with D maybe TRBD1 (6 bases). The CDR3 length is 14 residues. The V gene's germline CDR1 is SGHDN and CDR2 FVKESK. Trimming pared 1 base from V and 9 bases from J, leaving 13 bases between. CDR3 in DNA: TGTGCCAGCAGCCAAGCGGGGTCCAGGGGTGAGCAGTTCTTC. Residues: CASSQAGSRGEQFF. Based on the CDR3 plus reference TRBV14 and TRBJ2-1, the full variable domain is EAGVTQFPSHSVIEKGQTVTLRCDPISGHDNLYWYRRVMGKEIKFLLHFVKESKQDESGMPNNRFLAERTGGTYSTLKVQPAELEDSGVYFCASSQAGSRGEQFFGPGTRLTVL.

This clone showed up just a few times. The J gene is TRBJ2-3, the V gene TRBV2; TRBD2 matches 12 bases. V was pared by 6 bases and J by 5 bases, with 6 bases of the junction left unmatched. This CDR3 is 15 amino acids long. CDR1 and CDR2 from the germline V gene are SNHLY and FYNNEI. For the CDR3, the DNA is TGTGCCAGCAGGGAGACTAGCGGGAGAGGAGATACGCAGTATTTT. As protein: CASRETSGRGDTQYF.

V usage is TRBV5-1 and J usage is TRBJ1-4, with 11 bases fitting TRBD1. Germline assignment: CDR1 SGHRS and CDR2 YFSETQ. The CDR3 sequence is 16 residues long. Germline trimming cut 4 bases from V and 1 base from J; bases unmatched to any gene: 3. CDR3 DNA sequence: TGCGCCAGCAGCACCGGGACAGGGGGAACTAATGAAAAACTGTTTTTT. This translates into CASSTGTGGTNEKLFF.

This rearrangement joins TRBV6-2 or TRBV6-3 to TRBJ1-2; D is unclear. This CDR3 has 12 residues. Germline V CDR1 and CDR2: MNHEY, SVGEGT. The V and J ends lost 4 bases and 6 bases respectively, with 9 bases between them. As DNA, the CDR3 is TGTGCCAGCAGTTTATTGGGCCATGGCTACACCTTC. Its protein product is CASSLLGHGYTF.

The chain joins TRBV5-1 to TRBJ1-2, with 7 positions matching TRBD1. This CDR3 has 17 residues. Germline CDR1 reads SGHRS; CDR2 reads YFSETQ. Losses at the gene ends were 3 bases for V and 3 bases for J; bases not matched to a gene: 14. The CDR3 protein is CASSWDSQKKLDYGYTF. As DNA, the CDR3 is TGCGCCAGCAGCTGGGACAGCCAGAAAAAGCTAGACTATGGCTACACCTTC.

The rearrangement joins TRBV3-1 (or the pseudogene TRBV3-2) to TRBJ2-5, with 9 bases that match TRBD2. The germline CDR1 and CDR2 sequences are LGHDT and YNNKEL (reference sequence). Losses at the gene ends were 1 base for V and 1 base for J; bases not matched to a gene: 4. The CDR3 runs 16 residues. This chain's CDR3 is CASSQVAGGGQETQYF. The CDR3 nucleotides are TGTGCCAGCAGCCAAGTGGCGGGGGGGGGCCAAGAGACCCAGTACTTC.

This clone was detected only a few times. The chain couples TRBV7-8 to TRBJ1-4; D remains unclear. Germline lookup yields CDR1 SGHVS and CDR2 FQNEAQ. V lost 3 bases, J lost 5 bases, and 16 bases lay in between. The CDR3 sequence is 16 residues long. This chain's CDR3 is CASSFVRGALNEKLFF. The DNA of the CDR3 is TGTGCCAGCAGCTTCGTTCGGGGAGCCCTAAATGAAAAACTGTTTTTT. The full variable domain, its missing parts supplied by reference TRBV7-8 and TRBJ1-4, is GAGVSQSPRYKVAKRGQDVALRCDPISGHVSLFWYQQALGQGPEFLTYFQNEAQLDKSGLPSDRFFAERPEGSVSTLKIQRTQQEDSAVYLCASSFVRGALNEKLFFGSGTQLSVL.

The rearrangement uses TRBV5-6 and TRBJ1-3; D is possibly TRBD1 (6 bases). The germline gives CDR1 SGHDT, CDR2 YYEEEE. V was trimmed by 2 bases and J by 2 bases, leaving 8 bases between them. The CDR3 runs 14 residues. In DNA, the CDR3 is TGTGCCAGCAGCTTCCAGGGGACTGGAAACACCATATATTTT. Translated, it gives CASSFQGTGNTIYF.

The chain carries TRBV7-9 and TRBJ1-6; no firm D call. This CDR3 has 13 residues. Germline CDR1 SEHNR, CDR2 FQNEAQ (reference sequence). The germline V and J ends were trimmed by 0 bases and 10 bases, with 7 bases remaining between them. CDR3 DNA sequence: TGTGCCAGCAGCTTAGCGTTGAACTCACCCCTCCACTTT. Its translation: CASSLALNSPLHF.

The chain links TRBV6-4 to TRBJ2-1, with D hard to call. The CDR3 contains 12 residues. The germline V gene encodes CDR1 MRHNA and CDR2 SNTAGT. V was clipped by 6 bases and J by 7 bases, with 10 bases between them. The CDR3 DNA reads TGTGCCAGCAGGAAGGGCCGTAATGAGCAGTTCTTC. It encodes CASRKGRNEQFF.

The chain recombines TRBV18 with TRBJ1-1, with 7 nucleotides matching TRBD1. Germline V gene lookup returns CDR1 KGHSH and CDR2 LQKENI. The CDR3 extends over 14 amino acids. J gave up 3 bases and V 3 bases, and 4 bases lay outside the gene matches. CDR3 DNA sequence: TGTGCCAGCTCACCCTCGACAGGGTACACTGAAGCTTTCTTT. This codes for CASSPSTGYTEAFF.

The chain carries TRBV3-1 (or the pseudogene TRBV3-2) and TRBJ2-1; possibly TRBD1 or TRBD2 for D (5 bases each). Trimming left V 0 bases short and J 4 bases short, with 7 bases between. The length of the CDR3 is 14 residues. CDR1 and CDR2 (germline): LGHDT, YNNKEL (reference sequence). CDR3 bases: TGTGCCAGCAGCCAAGACGGGACGTACAATGAGCAGTTCTTC. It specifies CASSQDGTYNEQFF.

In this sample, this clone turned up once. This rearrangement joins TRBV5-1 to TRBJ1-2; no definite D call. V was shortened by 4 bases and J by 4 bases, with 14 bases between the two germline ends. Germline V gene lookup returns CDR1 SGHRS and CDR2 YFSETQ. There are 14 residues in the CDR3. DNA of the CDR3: TGCGCCAGCAGCCAAGAGCAGGAGTCCTATGGCTACACCTTC. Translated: CASSQEQESYGYTF. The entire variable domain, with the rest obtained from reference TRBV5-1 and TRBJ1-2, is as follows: KAGVTQTPRYLIKTRGQQVTLSCSPISGHRSVSWYQQTPGQGLQFLFEYFSETQRNKGNFPGRFSGRQFSNSRSEMNVSTLELGDSALYLCASSQEQESYGYTFGSGTRLTVV.

CDR3 region: CASSYDREGLAAEQYF. The CDR3, as DNA: TGTGCCAGCAGTTACGACAGGGAAGGACTAGCGGCCGAGCAGTACTTC. This rearrangement joins TRBV6-2 or TRBV6-3 to TRBJ2-7, with 10 bases lining up with TRBD2. The ends lost 2 bases at V and 6 bases at J; junction bases unmatched: 10. The length of the CDR3 is 16 residues. Germline assignment: CDR1 MNHEY and CDR2 SVGEGT.

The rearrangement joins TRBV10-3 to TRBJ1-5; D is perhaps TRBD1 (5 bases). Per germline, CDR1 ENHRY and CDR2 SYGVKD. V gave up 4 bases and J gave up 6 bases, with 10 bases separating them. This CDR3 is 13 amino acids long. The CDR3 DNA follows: TGTGCCATCAGTGCAGGGCGCAGTCAGCCCCAGCATTTT. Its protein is CAISAGRSQPQHF.

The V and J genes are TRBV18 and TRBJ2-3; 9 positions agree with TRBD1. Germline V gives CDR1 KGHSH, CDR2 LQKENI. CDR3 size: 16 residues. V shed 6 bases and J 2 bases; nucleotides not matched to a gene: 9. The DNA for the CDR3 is TGTGCCAGCTCGCAACTACAGGGGGCGAACACAGATACGCAGTATTTT. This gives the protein CASSQLQGANTDTQYF.

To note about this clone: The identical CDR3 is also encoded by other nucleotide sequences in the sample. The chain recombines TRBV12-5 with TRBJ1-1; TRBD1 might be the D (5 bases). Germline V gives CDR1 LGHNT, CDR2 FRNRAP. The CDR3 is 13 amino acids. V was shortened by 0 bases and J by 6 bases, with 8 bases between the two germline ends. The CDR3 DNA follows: TGTGCTAGTGGTTTGGTACGAGGGGCTGAAGCTTTCTTT. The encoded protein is CASGLVRGAEAFF.

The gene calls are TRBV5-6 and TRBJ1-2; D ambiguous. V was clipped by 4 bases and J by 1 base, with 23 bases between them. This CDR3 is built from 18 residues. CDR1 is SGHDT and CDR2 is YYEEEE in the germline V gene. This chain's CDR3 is CASSLVWLGDRVNYGYTF. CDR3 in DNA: TGTGCCAGCAGCCTCGTTTGGCTCGGGGATAGGGTTAACTATGGCTACACCTTC.